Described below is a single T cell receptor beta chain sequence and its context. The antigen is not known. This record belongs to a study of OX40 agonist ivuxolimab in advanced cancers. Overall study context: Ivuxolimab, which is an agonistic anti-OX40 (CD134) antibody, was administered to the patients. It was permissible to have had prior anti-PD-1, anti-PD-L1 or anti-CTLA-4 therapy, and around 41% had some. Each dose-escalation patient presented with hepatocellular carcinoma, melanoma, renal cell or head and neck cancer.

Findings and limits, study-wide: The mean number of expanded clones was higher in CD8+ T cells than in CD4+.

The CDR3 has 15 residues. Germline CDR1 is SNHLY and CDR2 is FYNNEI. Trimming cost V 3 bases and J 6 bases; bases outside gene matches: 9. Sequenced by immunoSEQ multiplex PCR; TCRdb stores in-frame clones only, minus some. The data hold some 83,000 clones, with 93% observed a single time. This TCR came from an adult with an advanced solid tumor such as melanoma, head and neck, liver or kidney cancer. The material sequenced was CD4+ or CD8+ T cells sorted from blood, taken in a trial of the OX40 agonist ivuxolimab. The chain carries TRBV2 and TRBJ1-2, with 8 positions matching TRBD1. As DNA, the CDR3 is TGTGCCAGCAGTGACCGGACAGGGTTCGGTCATGGCTACACCTTC. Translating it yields CASSDRTGFGHGYTF.